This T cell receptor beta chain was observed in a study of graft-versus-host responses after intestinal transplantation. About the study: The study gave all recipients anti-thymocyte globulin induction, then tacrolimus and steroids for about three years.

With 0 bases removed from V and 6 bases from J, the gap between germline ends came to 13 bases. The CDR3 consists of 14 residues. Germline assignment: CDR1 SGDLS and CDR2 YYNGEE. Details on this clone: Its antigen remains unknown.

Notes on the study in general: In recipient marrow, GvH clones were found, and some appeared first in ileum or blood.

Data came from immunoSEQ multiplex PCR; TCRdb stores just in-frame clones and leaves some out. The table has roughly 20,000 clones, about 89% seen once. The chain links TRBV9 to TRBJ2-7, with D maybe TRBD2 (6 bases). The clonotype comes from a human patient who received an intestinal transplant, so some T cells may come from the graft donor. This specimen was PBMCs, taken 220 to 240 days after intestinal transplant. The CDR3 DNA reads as TGTGCCAGCAGCGTAGAGGAGTGGGGGGTCGAGCAGTACTTC. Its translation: CASSVEEWGVEQYF.